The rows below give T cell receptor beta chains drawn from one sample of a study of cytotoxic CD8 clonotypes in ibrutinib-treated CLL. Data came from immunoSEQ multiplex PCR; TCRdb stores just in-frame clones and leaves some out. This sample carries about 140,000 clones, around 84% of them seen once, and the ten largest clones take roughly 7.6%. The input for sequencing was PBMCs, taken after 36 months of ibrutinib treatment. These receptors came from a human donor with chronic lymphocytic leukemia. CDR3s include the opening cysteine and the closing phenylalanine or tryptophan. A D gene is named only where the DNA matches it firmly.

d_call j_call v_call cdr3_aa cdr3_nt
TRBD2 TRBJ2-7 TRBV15 CATSGRLAGGHEQYF TGTGCCACCAGCGGTCGACTAGCGGGGGGGCATGAGCAGTACTTC
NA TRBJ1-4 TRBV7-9 CASSPTWDEKLFF TGTGCCAGCAGCCCGACCTGGGATGAAAAACTGTTTTTT
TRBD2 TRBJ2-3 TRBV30 CAWGTSGGTDTQYF TGTGCCTGGGGCACTAGCGGGGGCACAGATACGCAGTATTTT
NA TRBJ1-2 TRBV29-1 CSVDGRGNYGYTF TGCAGCGTTGATGGCAGGGGAAACTATGGCTACACCTTC
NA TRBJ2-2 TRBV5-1 CASSVVVGGTGELFF TGCGCCAGCAGCGTAGTGGTCGGGGGCACCGGGGAGCTGTTTTTT
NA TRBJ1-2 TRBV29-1 CSAARGGVGYTF TGCAGCGCCGCCCGGGGCGGGGTGGGCTACACCTTC
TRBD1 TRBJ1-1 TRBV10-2 CASSETPLDRGDTEAFF TGCGCCAGCAGTGAGACCCCCTTGGACAGGGGGGACACTGAAGCTTTCTTT
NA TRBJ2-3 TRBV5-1 CASSFAGRTTDTQYF TGCGCCAGCAGCTTTGCGGGGCGAACCACAGATACGCAGTATTTT
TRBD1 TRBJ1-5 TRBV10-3 CAISVEGANQPQHF TGTGCCATCAGTGTGGAGGGGGCGAATCAGCCCCAGCATTTT
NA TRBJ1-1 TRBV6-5 CASTLLWGNTEAFF TGTGCCAGCACCCTACTGTGGGGGAACACTGAAGCTTTCTTT
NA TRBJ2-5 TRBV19 CATASGETQYF TGTGCCACTGCGTCAGGGGAGACCCAGTACTTC
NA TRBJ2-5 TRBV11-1 CASSPRWRAVETQYF TGTGCCAGCAGCCCGAGGTGGAGGGCTGTGGAGACCCAGTACTTC
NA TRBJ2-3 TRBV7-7 CASSPSDSSNTQYF TGTGCCAGCAGCCCATCCGACTCCTCGAATACGCAGTATTTT
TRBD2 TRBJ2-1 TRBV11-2 CASSTGLALNNEQFF TGTGCCAGCAGCACGGGACTAGCGCTCAACAATGAGCAGTTCTTC
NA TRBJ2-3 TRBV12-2 CASRGTSATDTQYF TGTGCAAGTCGCGGGACTAGTGCGACAGATACGCAGTATTTT
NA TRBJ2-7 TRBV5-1 CASSLSGRYEQYF TGCGCCAGCAGCTTATCTGGGCGCTACGAGCAGTACTTC
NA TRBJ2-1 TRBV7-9 CASSPLTRLYNEQFF TGTGCCAGCAGTCCTCTGACTAGATTATACAATGAGCAGTTCTTC